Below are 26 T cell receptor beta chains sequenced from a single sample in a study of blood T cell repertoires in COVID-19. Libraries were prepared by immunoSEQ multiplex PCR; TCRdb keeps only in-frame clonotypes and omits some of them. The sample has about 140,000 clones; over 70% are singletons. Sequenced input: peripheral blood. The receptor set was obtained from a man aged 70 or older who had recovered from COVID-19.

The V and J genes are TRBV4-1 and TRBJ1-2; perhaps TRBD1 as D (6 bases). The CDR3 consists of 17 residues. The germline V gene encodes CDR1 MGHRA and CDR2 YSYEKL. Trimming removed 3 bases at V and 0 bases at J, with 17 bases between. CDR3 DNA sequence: TGCGCCAGCAGCCAGGCAATAGCAAGGACAGCTAACTATGGCTACACCTTC. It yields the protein CASSQAIARTANYGYTF.

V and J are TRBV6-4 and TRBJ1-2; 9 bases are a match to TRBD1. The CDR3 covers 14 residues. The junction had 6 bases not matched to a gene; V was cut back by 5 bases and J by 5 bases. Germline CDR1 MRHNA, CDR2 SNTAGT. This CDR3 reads CASSPGQGLYGYTF. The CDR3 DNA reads TGTGCCAGCAGTCCGGGACAGGGCCTATATGGCTACACCTTC.

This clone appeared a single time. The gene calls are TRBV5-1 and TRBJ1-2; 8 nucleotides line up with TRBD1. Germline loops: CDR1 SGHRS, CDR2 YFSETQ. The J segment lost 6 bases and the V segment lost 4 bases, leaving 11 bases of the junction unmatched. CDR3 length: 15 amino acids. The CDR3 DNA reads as TGCGCCAGCAGCCCAGGGGGAGGACAGGGCCATGGCTACACCTTC. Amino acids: CASSPGGGQGHGYTF.

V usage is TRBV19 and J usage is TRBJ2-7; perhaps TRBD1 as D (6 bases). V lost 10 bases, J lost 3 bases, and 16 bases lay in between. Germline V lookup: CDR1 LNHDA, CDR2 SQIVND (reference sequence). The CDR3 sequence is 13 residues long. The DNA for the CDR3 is TGTGCCACCAGGGGCGGGTCGAACTACGAGCAGTACTTC. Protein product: CATRGGSNYEQYF.

CDR3 protein: CASSYPAYLADRYTGELFF. CDR3 DNA: TGTGCCAGCAGTTACCCAGCCTATCTAGCGGACAGATACACCGGGGAGCTGTTTTTT. The chain is built from TRBV6-2 or TRBV6-3 and TRBJ2-2; possible D gene TRBD2, 7 bases. The CDR3 has 19 residues. CDR1 and CDR2 (germline): MNHEY, SVGEGT. Trimming pared 2 bases from V and 3 bases from J, leaving 22 bases between.

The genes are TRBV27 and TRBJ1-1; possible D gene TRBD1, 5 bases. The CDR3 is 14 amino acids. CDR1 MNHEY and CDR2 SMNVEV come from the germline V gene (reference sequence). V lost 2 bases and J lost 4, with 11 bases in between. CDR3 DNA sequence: TGTGCCAGCAGTTTACTAGGGGCTGGCACTGAAGCTTTCTTT. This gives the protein CASSLLGAGTEAFF.

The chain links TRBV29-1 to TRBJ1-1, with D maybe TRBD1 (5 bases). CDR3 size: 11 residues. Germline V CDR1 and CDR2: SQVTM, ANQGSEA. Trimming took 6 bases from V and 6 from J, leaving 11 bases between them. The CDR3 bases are TGCAGCGTCGGGACTGACGCTGAAGCTTTCTTT. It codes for CSVGTDAEAFF.

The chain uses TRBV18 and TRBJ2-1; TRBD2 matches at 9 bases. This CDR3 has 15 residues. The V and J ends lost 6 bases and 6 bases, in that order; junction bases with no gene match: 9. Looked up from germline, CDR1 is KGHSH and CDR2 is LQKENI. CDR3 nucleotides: TGTGCCAGCTCTTCCGGGACTAGCTTGAGCAATGAGCAGTTCTTC. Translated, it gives CASSSGTSLSNEQFF.

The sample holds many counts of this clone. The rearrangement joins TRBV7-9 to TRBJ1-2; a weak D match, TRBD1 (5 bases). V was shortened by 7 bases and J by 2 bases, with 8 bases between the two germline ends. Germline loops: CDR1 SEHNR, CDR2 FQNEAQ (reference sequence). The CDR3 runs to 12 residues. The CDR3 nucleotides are TGTGCCAGCACCACAGGAAACTATGGCTACACCTTC. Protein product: CASTTGNYGYTF.

The CDR3 DNA follows: TGTGCCAGCAATGGACTACAACAAGCCAAAAACATTCAGTACTTC. Protein sequence: CASNGLQQAKNIQYF. The chain uses TRBV21-1 and TRBJ2-4; the table's D gene call, TRBD2, was not cross checked with the DNA. TRBV21-1 is given as a pseudogene. The CDR3 is made up of 15 amino acids.

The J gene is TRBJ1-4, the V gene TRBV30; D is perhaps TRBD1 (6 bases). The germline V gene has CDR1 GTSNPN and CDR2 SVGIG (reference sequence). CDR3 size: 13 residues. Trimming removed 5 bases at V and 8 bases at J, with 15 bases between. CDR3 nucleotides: TGTGCCTGGGGCGGGACAAAGGCAGAAAAACTGTTTTTT. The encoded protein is CAWGGTKAEKLFF.

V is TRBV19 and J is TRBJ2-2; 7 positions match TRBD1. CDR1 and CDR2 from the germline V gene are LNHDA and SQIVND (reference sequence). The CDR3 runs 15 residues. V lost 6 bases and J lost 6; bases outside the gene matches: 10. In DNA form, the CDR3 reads TGTGCCAGTAGGGGTCCCGACAGGGCTGCCGGGGAGCTGTTTTTT. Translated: CASRGPDRAAGELFF.

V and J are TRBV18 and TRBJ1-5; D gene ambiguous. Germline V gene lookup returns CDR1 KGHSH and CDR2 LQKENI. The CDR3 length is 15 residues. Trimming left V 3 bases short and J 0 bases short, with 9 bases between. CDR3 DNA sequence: TGTGCCAGCTCACCTACGGGAATTAGCAATCAGCCCCAGCATTTT. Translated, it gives CASSPTGISNQPQHF.

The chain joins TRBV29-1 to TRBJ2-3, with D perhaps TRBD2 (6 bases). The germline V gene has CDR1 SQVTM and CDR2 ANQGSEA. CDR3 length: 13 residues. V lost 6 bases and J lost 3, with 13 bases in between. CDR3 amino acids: CSVRGPGTDTQYF. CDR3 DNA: TGCAGCGTGCGGGGCCCGGGGACAGATACGCAGTATTTT.

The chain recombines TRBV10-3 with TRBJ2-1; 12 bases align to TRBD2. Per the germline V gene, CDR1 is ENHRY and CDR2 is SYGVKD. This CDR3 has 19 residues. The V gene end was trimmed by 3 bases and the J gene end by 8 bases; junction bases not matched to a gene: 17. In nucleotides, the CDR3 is TGTGCCATCAGTGACCCCACCCTCAGTAGGACTAGCGGGATCTATGAGCAGTTCTTC. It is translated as CAISDPTLSRTSGIYEQFF.

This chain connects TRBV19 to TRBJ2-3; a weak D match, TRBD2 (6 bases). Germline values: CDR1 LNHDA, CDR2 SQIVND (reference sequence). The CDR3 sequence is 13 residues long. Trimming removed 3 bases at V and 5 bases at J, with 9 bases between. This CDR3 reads CASSMVGGDTQYF. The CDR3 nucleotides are TGTGCCAGTAGTATGGTGGGAGGAGATACGCAGTATTTT.

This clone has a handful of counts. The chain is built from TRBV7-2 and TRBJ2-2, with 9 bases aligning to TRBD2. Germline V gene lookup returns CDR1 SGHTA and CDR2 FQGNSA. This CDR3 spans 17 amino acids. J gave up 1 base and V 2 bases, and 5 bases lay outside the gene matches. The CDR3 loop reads CASSLFASGVNTGELFF. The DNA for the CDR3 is TGTGCCAGCAGCTTATTTGCTAGCGGGGTGAACACCGGGGAGCTGTTTTTT.

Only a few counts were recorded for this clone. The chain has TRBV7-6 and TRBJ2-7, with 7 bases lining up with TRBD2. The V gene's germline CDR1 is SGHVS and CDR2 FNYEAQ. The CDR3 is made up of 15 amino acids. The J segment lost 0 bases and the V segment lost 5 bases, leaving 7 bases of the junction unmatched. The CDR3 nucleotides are TGTGCCAGCAGCAGAAATCCGGGAGGCTCCTACGAGCAGTACTTC. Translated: CASSRNPGGSYEQYF.

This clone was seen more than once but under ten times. CDR3 bases: TGCGCCAGCAGCTTGGGGACTCGGACAGGAGATACGCAGTATTTT. This sequence encodes CASSLGTRTGDTQYF. V gene TRBV5-1 combines with J gene TRBJ2-3, with 7 bases aligning to TRBD1. CDR3 size: 15 residues. CDR1 is SGHRS and CDR2 is YFSETQ in the germline V gene. V shed 0 bases and J 5 bases; nucleotides not matched to a gene: 6.

CDR3 amino acids: CASRPGLAGSTSTDTQYF. Here the CDR3 DNA reads TGTGCCAGCAGGCCGGGACTAGCGGGAAGTACTAGCACAGATACGCAGTATTTT. The V and J genes are TRBV2 and TRBJ2-3; 13 nucleotides align to TRBD2. V trimming: 6 bases; J trimming: 0 bases; junction bases outside the gene matches: 9. This CDR3 is 18 amino acids long. CDR1 and CDR2 (germline): SNHLY, FYNNEI.

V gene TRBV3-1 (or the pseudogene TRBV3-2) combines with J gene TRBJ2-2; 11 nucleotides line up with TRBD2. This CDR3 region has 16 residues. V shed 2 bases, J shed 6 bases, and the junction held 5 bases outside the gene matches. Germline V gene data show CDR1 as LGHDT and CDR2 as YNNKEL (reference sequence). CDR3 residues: CASSQSPGLAAGELFF. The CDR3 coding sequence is TGTGCCAGCAGCCAATCACCGGGACTAGCGGCCGGGGAGCTGTTTTTT.

CDR3 protein: CASSSQGFGELFF. In nucleotides, the CDR3 is TGCGCCAGCAGCTCCCAGGGTTTCGGGGAGCTGTTTTTT. The chain links TRBV5-1 to TRBJ2-2; a weak D match, TRBD1 (5 bases). Trimming took 3 bases from V and 7 from J, leaving 10 bases between them. CDR1 SGHRS and CDR2 YFSETQ come from the germline V gene. The CDR3 has 13 residues.

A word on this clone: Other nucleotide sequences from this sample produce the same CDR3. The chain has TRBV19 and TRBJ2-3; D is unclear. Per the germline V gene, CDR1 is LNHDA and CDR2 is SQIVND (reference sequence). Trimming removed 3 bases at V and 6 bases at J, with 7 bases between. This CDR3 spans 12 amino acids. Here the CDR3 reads CASSIGVDTQYF. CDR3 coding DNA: TGTGCCAGTAGTATCGGAGTGGATACGCAGTATTTT.

The CDR3 loop is CASSEVQVFHGGELFF. CDR3 bases: TGTGCCAGCAGTGAAGTTCAGGTGTTCCACGGCGGGGAGCTGTTTTTT. The chain links TRBV2 to TRBJ2-2; D uncertain. Trimming cost V 1 base and J 7 bases, with 16 bases left between them. Germline values: CDR1 SNHLY, CDR2 FYNNEI. The CDR3 is 16 amino acids.

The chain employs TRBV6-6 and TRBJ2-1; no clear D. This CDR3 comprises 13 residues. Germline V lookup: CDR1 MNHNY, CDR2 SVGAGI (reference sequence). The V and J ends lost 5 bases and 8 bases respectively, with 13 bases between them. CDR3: CASSPGTLYEQFF. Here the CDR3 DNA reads TGTGCCAGCAGTCCTGGCACCCTCTATGAGCAGTTCTTC.

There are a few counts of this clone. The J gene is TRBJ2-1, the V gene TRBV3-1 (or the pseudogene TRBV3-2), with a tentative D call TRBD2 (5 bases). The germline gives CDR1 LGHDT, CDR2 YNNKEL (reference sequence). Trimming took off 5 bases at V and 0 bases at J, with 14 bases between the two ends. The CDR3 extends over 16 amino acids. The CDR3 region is CASSSSSSFSYNEQFF. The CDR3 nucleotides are TGTGCCAGCAGCTCCTCTAGCTCCTTCTCCTACAATGAGCAGTTCTTC.